The following is a TCR beta chain sequence with its context. Measured with immunoSEQ multiplex PCR; TCRdb has only the in-frame clones, and not every one. The repertoire holds approximately 160,000 clones, with around 93% as singletons. This CDR3 spans 14 amino acids. Trimming left V 4 bases short and J 1 base short, with 11 bases between. Per germline, CDR1 SGHRS and CDR2 YFSETQ. The data were obtained in a study of control samples from healthy donors and cancer patients. This clonotype was sampled from a woman aged 55-69 years in good health. The V gene is TRBV5-1, the J gene TRBJ2-5, with a weak D call TRBD2 (5 bases). The sequencing input was blood. Here the CDR3 reads CASSTGLGQETQYF. The CDR3 DNA reads as TGCGCCAGCAGCACTGGACTCGGCCAAGAGACCCAGTACTTC.